This T cell receptor (beta chain) was found in a study of monozygotic twins with cystic fibrosis. A remark on this clone: No antigen is known for it.

Clones were sequenced by immunoSEQ multiplex PCR, and TCRdb holds only the in-frame ones, with some missing. The sample includes approximately 24,000 clones, roughly 96% of them seen just once. Regarding the study as a whole: V usage most resembled the co-twin in 13 of 16 pairs. No link emerged between shared CDR3 counts and age, concordance or severity. Median Simpson clonality of approximately 0.0088 suggested naive T cells predominated. Monozygotic CF twins shared more identical nucleotide clonotypes than unrelated patients.

What was sequenced was blood. This sequence was found in a girl aged 2 to 10 with cystic fibrosis.

The CDR3 sequence is CASSALDRAVTEAFF. The CDR3 nucleotides are TGTGCCAGCAGTGCCCTCGACAGGGCGGTCACTGAAGCTTTCTTT. The chain employs TRBV6-1 and TRBJ1-1; 7 bases agree with TRBD1. CDR1 MNHNS and CDR2 SASEGT come from the germline V gene. CDR3 length: 15 residues. V lost 4 bases and J lost 4; bases outside the gene matches: 9.